This T cell receptor (beta chain) emerged from a study of cytomegalovirus exposure and HLA in healthy donors. With regard to this clone: Its antigen remains unidentified.

Whole-study findings and limits: Despite most TCR sequences being rare, some public TCRs occurred in many donors. Productive status was seen about 90% or about 30% of the time for most TCR beta V segments in an earlier analysis.

V dropped 0 bases and J dropped 5 bases, with 16 bases sitting between them. Germline V CDR1 and CDR2: MNHEY, SMNVEV (reference sequence). The CDR3 contains 17 residues. The primer mix had 60 Vbeta and 13 Jbeta primers. Only in-frame clones appear in the TCRdb table, and some are missing; sequencing was by immunoSEQ multiplex PCR. Of 110,000 to 150,000 clones listed, over 70% are singletons. The chain joins TRBV27 to TRBJ2-2; tentative D call: TRBD2 (6 bases). This clonotype originated in a woman in her thirties or forties in good health and CMV-seronegative. The sample taken for sequencing was PBMCs. The CDR3 sequence: CASSLSGSLGGTGELFF. The CDR3, as DNA: TGTGCCAGCAGTTTATCCGGCTCTCTTGGAGGGACCGGGGAGCTGTTTTTT.